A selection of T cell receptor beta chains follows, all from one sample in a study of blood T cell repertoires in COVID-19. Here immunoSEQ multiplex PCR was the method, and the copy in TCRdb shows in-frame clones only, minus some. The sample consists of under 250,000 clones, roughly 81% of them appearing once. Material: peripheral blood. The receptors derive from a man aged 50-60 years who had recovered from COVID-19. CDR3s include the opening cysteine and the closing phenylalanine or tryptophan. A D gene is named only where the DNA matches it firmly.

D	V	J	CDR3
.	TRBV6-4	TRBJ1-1	CASSEWAGAKGTEAFF
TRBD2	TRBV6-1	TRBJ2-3	CASSEGLAGDTQYF
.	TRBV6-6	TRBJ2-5	CASSYPSARQETQYF
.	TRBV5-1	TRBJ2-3	CASSFRGPADTQYF
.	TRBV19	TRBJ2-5	CASTRLAGPGETQYF
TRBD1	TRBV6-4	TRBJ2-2	CASTKTGGDTGELFF
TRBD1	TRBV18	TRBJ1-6	CASSPRTGDSPLHF
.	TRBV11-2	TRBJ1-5	CASSLDRGGNQPQHF
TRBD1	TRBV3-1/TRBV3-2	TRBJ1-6	CASSQDHVTGTVDSPLHF
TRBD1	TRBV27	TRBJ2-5	CASSPDLDRGLETQYF
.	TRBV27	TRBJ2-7	CASSLSTGPYEQYF
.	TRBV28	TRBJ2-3	CASSPRPGSTDTQYF